The 25 T cell receptor beta chains listed next were all sequenced from one sample in a study of patients and donors after allogeneic stem cell transplantation. TCRdb re-derived calls from the RT-PCR reads in MiXCR, one entry per CDR3 protein. The sample lists 920,000 or so distinct CDR3 sequences, about a sixth occurring once. Input material: blood, either unsorted or a sorted T cell fraction (not recorded which). The receptors come from a human donor who was either an allogeneic HSCT recipient or a stem cell or donor lymphocyte infusion donor (not recorded which). It is not recorded whose cells these are; they may come from a transplant donor.

The genes are TRBV14 and TRBJ2-1; D is uncertain. This CDR3 comprises 13 residues. The V gene lost 3 bases and the J gene lost 8 bases, with 11 bases spanning the gap. Per germline, CDR1 SGHDN and CDR2 FVKESK. Here the CDR3 DNA reads TGTGCCAGCAGCCATCCCAGACTGCATGAGCAGTTCTTC. It is translated as CASSHPRLHEQFF.

The chain carries TRBV30 and TRBJ1-1; 7 nucleotides align to TRBD1. CDR3 length: 14 residues. Unmatched junction bases numbered 13, after V lost 5 bases and J lost 7 bases. Germline CDR1 reads GTSNPN; CDR2 reads SVGIG (reference sequence). The CDR3 reads CAWDRGRGRGEAFF. CDR3 DNA: TGTGCCTGGGACCGTGGGAGGGGGCGAGGTGAAGCTTTCTTT.

This clonotype has just a few counts. The rearrangement joins TRBV5-1 to TRBJ2-7; 10 positions agree with TRBD2. J lost 0 bases, V lost 4 bases, and 10 bases had no gene match. Per the germline V gene, CDR1 is SGHRS and CDR2 is YFSETQ. The length of the CDR3 is 17 residues. CDR3 residues: CASSQIRTSGVSYEQYF. In nucleotides, the CDR3 is TGCGCCAGCAGCCAAATACGGACTAGCGGAGTCTCCTACGAGCAGTACTTC.

This sequence joins TRBV5-1 and TRBJ2-1; 7 bases are a match to TRBD1. Germline V lookup: CDR1 SGHRS, CDR2 YFSETQ. With 0 bases clipped from V and 5 bases from J, the junction kept 2 bases outside the gene matches. The CDR3 extends over 14 amino acids. The CDR3 region is CASSLEGANNEQFF. As DNA, the CDR3 is TGCGCCAGCAGCTTGGAGGGGGCAAACAATGAGCAGTTCTTC.

This clonotype has a handful of counts. The chain carries TRBV7-9 and TRBJ2-7, with 8 bases lining up with TRBD1. The V segment lost 4 bases and the J segment 3 bases; nucleotides outside the gene matches: 5. Germline V gives CDR1 SEHNR, CDR2 FQNEAQ (reference sequence). CDR3 length: 14 residues. The CDR3 DNA sequence: TGTGCCAGCAGCTCAATCGACAGGGGCTACGAGCAGTACTTC. It encodes CASSSIDRGYEQYF.

The sample holds a few counts of this clonotype. The rearrangement links TRBV5-1 to TRBJ2-2; a weak D match, TRBD1 (6 bases). There are 15 residues in the CDR3. Germline CDR1 reads SGHRS; CDR2 reads YFSETQ. V dropped 5 bases and J dropped 0 bases, with 11 bases sitting between them. In DNA form, the CDR3 reads TGCGCCAGCAGGGCCGGGACAACGAACACCGGGGAGCTGTTTTTT. Encoded protein: CASRAGTTNTGELFF. Variable domain in full (rest from reference TRBV5-1 and TRBJ2-2): KAGVTQTPRYLIKTRGQQVTLSCSPISGHRSVSWYQQTPGQGLQFLFEYFSETQRNKGNFPGRFSGRQFSNSRSEMNVSTLELGDSALYLCASRAGTTNTGELFFGEGSRLTVL.

The chain combines TRBV5-6 with TRBJ2-3; perhaps TRBD2 as D (5 bases). There are 14 residues in the CDR3. Germline V gives CDR1 SGHDT, CDR2 YYEEEE. The V and J ends lost 1 base and 2 bases respectively, with 8 bases between them. The CDR3 DNA is TGTGCCAGCAGCTTGCAGCGGTACACAGATACGCAGTATTTT. This gives the protein CASSLQRYTDTQYF.

V and J are TRBV6-1 and TRBJ2-1, with a weak D call TRBD1 (5 bases). CDR1 is MNHNS, CDR2 SASEGT, per germline. This CDR3 has 16 amino acids. Trimming removed 0 bases at V and 8 bases at J, with 17 bases between. The CDR3 bases are TGTGCCAGCAGTGAAGCGGGGCCAGGTCGAATATATGAGCAGTTCTTC. This translates into CASSEAGPGRIYEQFF.

V and J are TRBV9 and TRBJ1-5; D call uncertain. The CDR3 contains 13 residues. Germline V gene sequence: CDR1 SGDLS, CDR2 YYNGEE. V was clipped by 4 bases and J by 0 bases, with 5 bases between them. CDR3 sequence: CASSTTSNQPQHF. For the CDR3, the DNA is TGTGCCAGCAGCACCACTAGCAATCAGCCCCAGCATTTT.

The J gene is TRBJ1-2, the V gene TRBV30; the D is unclear. This CDR3 is 12 amino acids long. Trimming took off 0 bases at V and 5 bases at J, with 7 bases between the two ends. Germline CDR1 reads GTSNPN; CDR2 reads SVGIG (reference sequence). CDR3 coding DNA: TGTGCCTGGAGTGTGGCGGAGTATGGCTACACCTTC. This sequence encodes CAWSVAEYGYTF.

This clonotype was found a few times. Written as DNA, the CDR3 is TGTGCCAGCAGTATTGGGACCGGGGAGCTGTTTTTT. It translates to CASSIGTGELFF. This rearrangement joins TRBV12-3 or TRBV12-4 to TRBJ2-2, with D hard to call. The CDR3 contains 12 residues. V gave up 5 bases and J gave up 5 bases, with 6 bases separating them.

The chain combines TRBV5-1 with TRBJ2-1; 10 bases are a match to TRBD2. The CDR3 contains 19 residues. With 0 bases clipped from V and 2 bases from J, the junction kept 11 bases outside the gene matches. Germline-derived CDR1 and CDR2 are SGHRS and YFSETQ. This CDR3 is CASSLASGAGGPTYNEQFF. CDR3 coding DNA: TGCGCCAGCAGCTTGGCCTCGGGAGCGGGAGGGCCGACCTACAATGAGCAGTTCTTC.

Only a few counts were recorded for this clonotype. This CDR3 is CASSAAREAVYEQYF. CDR3 in DNA: TGTGCCAGCAGCGCAGCGAGGGAGGCAGTGTACGAGCAGTACTTC. The rearrangement uses TRBV7-9 and TRBJ2-7, with D possibly being TRBD2 (6 bases). The V gene's germline CDR1 is SEHNR and CDR2 FQNEAQ (reference sequence). The CDR3 totals 15 residues. The V end lost 5 bases, the J end lost 4 bases, and 18 bases lay between the germline ends.

This chain links TRBV3-1 with TRBJ2-3; D is perhaps TRBD1 or TRBD2 (5 bases each). V was trimmed by 4 bases and J by 4 bases, leaving 15 bases between them. The CDR3 covers 15 residues. Looked up from germline, CDR1 is LGHDT and CDR2 is YNNKEL (reference sequence). CDR3 coding DNA: TGTGCCAGCAGCCCGAGGGTAGGGGTACCAGATACGCAGTATTTT. Translating gives CASSPRVGVPDTQYF.

The V gene is TRBV20-1, the J gene TRBJ2-7; no clear D. The V gene's germline CDR1 is DFQATT and CDR2 SNEGSKA (reference sequence). The CDR3 is 13 amino acids. Trimming left V 2 bases short and J 4 bases short, with 12 bases between. CDR3 sequence: CSARSPGGYEQYF. Here the CDR3 DNA reads TGCAGTGCTAGATCTCCAGGCGGATACGAGCAGTACTTC.

This clonotype has more than one count but fewer than ten. The chain links TRBV5-6 to TRBJ2-1, with TRBD2 identical over 12 bases. There are 15 residues in the CDR3. With 4 bases clipped from V and 7 bases from J, the junction kept 6 bases outside the gene matches. Germline assignment: CDR1 SGHDT and CDR2 YYEEEE. The CDR3 DNA sequence: TGTGCCAGCAGCCTCACTAGCGGGAGGAGGAATGAGCAGTTCTTC. Translating it yields CASSLTSGRRNEQFF.

This clonotype came up many times. V usage is TRBV7-6 and J usage is TRBJ2-1; 10 bases fit TRBD2. The length of the CDR3 is 16 residues. Unmatched junction bases numbered 3, after V lost 4 bases and J lost 0 bases. Germline CDR1 reads SGHVS; CDR2 reads FNYEAQ. CDR3 amino acids: CASSSLAGGSYNEQFF. The CDR3 DNA sequence: TGTGCCAGCAGCTCCTTAGCGGGGGGCTCCTACAATGAGCAGTTCTTC.

This clonotype occurred a few times. The chain uses TRBV12-3 or TRBV12-4 and TRBJ2-2, with D hard to call. Trimming took off 6 bases at V and 1 base at J, with 12 bases between the two ends. The CDR3 covers 15 residues. CDR3 nucleotides: TGTGCCAGCAGGCCTCCGACGGGGAACACCGGGGAGCTGTTTTTT. Protein sequence: CASRPPTGNTGELFF.

The gene calls are TRBV4-3 and TRBJ2-2; 7 nucleotides agree with TRBD2. Germline V gives CDR1 LGHNA, CDR2 YSLEER. CDR3 size: 16 residues. The V and J ends lost 1 base and 5 bases, in that order; junction bases with no gene match: 7. In nucleotides, the CDR3 is TGCGCCAGCAGCCAAGCTCCCAGCGGGACGACCGGGGAGCTGTTTTTT. Protein product: CASSQAPSGTTGELFF.

This clonotype was counted a few times. The V call is TRBV4-1, the J call TRBJ2-5; tentative D call: TRBD2 (6 bases). The CDR3 consists of 16 residues. The V gene lost 0 bases and the J gene lost 1 base, with 12 bases spanning the gap. Germline assignment: CDR1 MGHRA and CDR2 YSYEKL. The CDR3 DNA reads as TGCGCCAGCAGCCAAGATCTCACGGGAGTCCAAGAGACCCAGTACTTC. Residues: CASSQDLTGVQETQYF.

The sample holds many counts of this clonotype. This rearrangement joins TRBV12-3 or TRBV12-4 to TRBJ1-2; no clear D. Trimming pared 7 bases from V and 4 bases from J, leaving 19 bases between. There are 15 residues in the CDR3. The chain's CDR3 is CASTFGPKSSYGYTF. CDR3 nucleotides: TGTGCCAGCACCTTTGGACCTAAATCCTCCTATGGCTACACCTTC.

The chain joins TRBV2 to TRBJ2-1, with D maybe TRBD1 (7 bases). Germline assignment: CDR1 SNHLY and CDR2 FYNNEI. Trimming shortened V by 3 bases and J by 6 bases, and 9 bases separated the two germline ends. The CDR3 is 13 amino acids. CDR3 coding DNA: TGTGCCAGCAGTGAGCGGGACAGCAATGAGCAGTTCTTC. Translating gives CASSERDSNEQFF.

The rearrangement links TRBV7-9 to TRBJ1-5; D remains unclear. The germline V gene encodes CDR1 SEHNR and CDR2 FQNEAQ (reference sequence). The length of the CDR3 is 15 residues. V dropped 1 base and J dropped 3 bases, with 10 bases sitting between them. CDR3 sequence: CASSLDGSANQPQHF. CDR3 bases: TGTGCCAGCAGCTTAGACGGTAGTGCCAATCAGCCCCAGCATTTT.

This clonotype was seen a single time. J is TRBJ2-5 and V is TRBV7-9; D is unresolved. This CDR3 is 13 amino acids long. Germline values: CDR1 SEHNR, CDR2 FQNEAQ (reference sequence). V lost 1 base and J lost 5, with 8 bases in between. This chain's CDR3 is CASSLVIGETQYF. Here the CDR3 DNA reads TGTGCCAGCAGCTTAGTCATCGGGGAGACCCAGTACTTC. Full variable domain (remainder filled in from reference TRBV7-9 and TRBJ2-5): DTGVSQNPRHKITKRGQNVTFRCDPISEHNRLYWYRQTLGQGPEFLTYFQNEAQLEKSRLLSDRFSAERPKGSFSTLEIQRTEQGDSAMYLCASSLVIGETQYFGPGTRLLVL.

The chain recombines TRBV20-1 with TRBJ1-1; D is unresolved. The CDR3 length is 11 residues. Germline-derived CDR1 and CDR2 are DFQATT and SNEGSKA (reference sequence). V was clipped by 5 bases and J by 3 bases, with 7 bases between them. Here the CDR3 reads CSADRHTEAFF. The CDR3, as DNA: TGCAGTGCTGATCGCCACACTGAAGCTTTCTTT.